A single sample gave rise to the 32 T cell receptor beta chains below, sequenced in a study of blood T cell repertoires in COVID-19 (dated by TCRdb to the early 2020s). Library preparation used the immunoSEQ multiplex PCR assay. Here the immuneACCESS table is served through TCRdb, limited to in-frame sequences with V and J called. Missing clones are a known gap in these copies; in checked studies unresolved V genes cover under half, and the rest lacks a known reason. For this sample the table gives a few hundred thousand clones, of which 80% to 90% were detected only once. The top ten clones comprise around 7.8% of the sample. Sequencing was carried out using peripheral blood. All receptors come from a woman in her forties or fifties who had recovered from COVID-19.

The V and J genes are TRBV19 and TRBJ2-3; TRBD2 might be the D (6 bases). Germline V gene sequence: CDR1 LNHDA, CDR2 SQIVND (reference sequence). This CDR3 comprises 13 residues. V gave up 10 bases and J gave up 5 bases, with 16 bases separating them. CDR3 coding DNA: TGTGCCACCGCAGGAGGGGTGGGAGATACGCAGTATTTT. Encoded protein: CATAGGVGDTQYF.

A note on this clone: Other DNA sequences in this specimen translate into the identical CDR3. The CDR3 is CASSRGQGNSPLHF. The CDR3 DNA reads as TGTGCCAGCAGCCGGGGACAGGGAAATTCACCCCTCCACTTT. This chain joins TRBV3-1 (or the pseudogene TRBV3-2) and TRBJ1-6; 9 bases line up with TRBD1. Germline V lookup: CDR1 LGHDT, CDR2 YNNKEL (reference sequence). The CDR3 extends over 14 amino acids. V was clipped by 4 bases and J by 7 bases; unmatched bases: 2.

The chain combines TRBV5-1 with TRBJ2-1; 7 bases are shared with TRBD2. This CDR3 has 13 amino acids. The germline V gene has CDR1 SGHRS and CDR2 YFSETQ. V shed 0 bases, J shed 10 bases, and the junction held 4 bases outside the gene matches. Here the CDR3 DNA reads TGCGCCAGCAGCTTGGGAATTAGCGGGGAGCAGTTCTTC. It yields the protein CASSLGISGEQFF.

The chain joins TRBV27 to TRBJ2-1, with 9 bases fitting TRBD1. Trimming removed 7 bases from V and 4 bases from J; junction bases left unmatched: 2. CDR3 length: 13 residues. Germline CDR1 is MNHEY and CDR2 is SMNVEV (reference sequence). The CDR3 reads CASNRGRYNEQFF. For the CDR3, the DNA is TGTGCCAGCAACAGGGGGCGTTACAATGAGCAGTTCTTC.

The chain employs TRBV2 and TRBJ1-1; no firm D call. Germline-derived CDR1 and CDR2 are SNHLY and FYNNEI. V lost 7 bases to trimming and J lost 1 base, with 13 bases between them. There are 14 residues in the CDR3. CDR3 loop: CASNLGGRNTEAFF. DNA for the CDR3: TGTGCCAGCAACCTCGGCGGTCGGAACACTGAAGCTTTCTTT.

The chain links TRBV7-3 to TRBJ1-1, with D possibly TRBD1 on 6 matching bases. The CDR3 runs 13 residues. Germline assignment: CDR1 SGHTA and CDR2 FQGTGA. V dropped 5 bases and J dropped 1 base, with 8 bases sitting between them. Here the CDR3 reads CASSLDRNTEAFF. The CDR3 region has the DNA TGTGCCAGCAGCCTGGACAGGAACACTGAAGCTTTCTTT.

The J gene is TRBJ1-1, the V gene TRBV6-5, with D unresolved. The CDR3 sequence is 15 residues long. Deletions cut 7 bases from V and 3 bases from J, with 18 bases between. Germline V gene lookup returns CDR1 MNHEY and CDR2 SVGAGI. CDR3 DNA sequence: TGTGCCAGCACCCGCGGCGGCACCAGTTACACTGAAGCTTTCTTT. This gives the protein CASTRGGTSYTEAFF.

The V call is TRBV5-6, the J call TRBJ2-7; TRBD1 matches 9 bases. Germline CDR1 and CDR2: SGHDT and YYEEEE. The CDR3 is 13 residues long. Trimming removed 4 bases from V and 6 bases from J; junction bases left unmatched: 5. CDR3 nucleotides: TGTGCCAGCAGCCTGACAGGGGGGCGCGAGCAGTACTTC. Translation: CASSLTGGREQYF.

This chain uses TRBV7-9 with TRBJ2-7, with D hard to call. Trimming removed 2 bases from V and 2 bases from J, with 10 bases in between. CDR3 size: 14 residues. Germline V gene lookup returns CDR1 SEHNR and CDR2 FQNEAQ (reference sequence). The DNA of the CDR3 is TGTGCCAGCAGCTTACGGTCACTCACCTACGAGCAGTACTTC. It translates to CASSLRSLTYEQYF. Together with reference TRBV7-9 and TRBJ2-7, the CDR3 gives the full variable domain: DTGVSQNPRHKITKRGQNVTFRCDPISEHNRLYWYRQTLGQGPEFLTYFQNEAQLEKSRLLSDRFSAERPKGSFSTLEIQRTEQGDSAMYLCASSLRSLTYEQYFGPGTRLTVT.

The CDR3 sequence: CASSSRQGTEAFF. In DNA form, the CDR3 reads TGTGCCAGCAGCAGCCGACAAGGCACTGAAGCTTTCTTT. The chain has TRBV7-2 and TRBJ1-1, with D hard to call. Germline V gene lookup returns CDR1 SGHTA and CDR2 FQGNSA. This CDR3 contains 13 residues. V was trimmed by 5 bases and J by 4 bases, leaving 11 bases between them.

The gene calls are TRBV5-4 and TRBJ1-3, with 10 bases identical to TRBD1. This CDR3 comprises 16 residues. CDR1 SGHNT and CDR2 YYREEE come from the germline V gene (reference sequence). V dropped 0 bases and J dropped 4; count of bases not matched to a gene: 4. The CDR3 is CASSLVGTGVGNTIYF. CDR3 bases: TGTGCCAGCAGCTTGGTAGGGACAGGGGTCGGAAACACCATATATTTT. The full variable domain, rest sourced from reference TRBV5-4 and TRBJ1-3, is ETGVTQSPTHLIKTRGQQVTLRCSSQSGHNTVSWYQQALGQGPQFIFQYYREEENGRGNFPPRFSGLQFPNYSSELNVNALELDDSALYLCASSLVGTGVGNTIYFGEGSWLTVV.

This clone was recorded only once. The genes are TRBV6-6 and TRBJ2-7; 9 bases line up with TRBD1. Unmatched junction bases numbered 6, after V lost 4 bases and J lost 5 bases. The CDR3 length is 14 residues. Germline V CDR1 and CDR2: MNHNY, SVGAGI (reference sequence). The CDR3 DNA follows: TGTGCCAGCAGTTGGGGACAGGGTTTCAACGAGCAGTACTTC. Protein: CASSWGQGFNEQYF.

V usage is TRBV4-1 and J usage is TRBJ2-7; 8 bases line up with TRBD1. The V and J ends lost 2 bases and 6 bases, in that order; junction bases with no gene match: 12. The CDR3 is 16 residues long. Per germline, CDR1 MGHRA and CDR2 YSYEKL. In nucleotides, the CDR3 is TGCGCCAGCAGCCAATATCAACAGGGGGGTCTACGCGAGCAGTACTTC. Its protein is CASSQYQQGGLREQYF.

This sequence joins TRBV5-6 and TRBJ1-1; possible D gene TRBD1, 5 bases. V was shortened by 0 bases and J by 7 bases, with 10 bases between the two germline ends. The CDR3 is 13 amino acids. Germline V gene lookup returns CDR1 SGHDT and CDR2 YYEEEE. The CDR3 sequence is CASSLGRAGEAFF. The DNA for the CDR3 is TGTGCCAGCAGCTTGGGCAGGGCTGGTGAAGCTTTCTTT.

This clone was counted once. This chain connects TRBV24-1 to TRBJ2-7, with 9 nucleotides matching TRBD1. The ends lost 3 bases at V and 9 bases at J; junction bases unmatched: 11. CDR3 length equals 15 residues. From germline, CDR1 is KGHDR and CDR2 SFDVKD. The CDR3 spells CATSDTSTGGLAQYF. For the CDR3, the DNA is TGTGCCACCAGTGATACCTCGACAGGGGGTTTAGCGCAGTACTTC.

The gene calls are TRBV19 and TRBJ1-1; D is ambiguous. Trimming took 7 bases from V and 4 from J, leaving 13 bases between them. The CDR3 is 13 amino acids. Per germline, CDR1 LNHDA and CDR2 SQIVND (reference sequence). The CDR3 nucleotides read TGTGCCAGTAAAGGATTTGGGAGCACTGAAGCTTTCTTT. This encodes CASKGFGSTEAFF.

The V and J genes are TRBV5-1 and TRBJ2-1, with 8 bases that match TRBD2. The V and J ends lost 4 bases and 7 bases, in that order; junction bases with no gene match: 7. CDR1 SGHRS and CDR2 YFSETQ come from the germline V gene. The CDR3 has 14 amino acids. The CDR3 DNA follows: TGCGCCAGCAGCCCCGGACTAGCCGGGAATGAGCAGTTCTTC. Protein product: CASSPGLAGNEQFF.

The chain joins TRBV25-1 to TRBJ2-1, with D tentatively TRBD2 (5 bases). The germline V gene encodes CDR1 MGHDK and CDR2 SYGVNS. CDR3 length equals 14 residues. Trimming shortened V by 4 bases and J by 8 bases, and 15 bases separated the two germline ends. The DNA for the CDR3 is TGTGCCAGCAGTGGCCCCTCGGGGTCGTATGAGCAGTTCTTC. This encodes CASSGPSGSYEQFF. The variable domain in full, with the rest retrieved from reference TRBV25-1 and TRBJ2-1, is EADIYQTPRYLVIGTGKKITLECSQTMGHDKMYWYQQDPGMELHLIHYSYGVNSTEKGDLSSESTVSRIRTEHFPLTLESARPSHTSQYLCASSGPSGSYEQFFGPGTRLTVL.

This CDR3 is CASSYPRDRGNSPLHF. CDR3 DNA: TGTGCCAGCAGTTACCCCCGGGACAGGGGTAATTCACCCCTCCACTTT. This chain connects TRBV6-5 to TRBJ1-6; 10 positions agree with TRBD1. The CDR3 has 16 amino acids. Germline loops: CDR1 MNHEY, CDR2 SVGAGI. V lost 2 bases, J lost 6 bases, and 4 bases stayed unmatched.

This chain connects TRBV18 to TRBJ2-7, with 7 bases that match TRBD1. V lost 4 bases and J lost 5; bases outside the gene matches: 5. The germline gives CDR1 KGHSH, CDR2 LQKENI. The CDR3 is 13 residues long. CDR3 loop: CASSRQGVDEQYF. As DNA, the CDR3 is TGTGCCAGCTCACGACAGGGCGTGGACGAGCAGTACTTC.

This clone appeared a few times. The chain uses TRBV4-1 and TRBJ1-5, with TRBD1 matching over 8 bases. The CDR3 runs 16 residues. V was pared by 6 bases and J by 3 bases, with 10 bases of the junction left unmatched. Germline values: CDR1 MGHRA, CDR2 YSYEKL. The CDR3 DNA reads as TGCGCCAGCAGTCCCGGACAGGGTCCCAACAATCAGCCCCAGCATTTT. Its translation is CASSPGQGPNNQPQHF.

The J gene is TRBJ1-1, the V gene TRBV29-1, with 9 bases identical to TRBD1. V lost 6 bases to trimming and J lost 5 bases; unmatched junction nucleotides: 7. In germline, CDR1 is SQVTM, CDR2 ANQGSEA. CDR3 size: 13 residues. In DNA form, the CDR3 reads TGCAGCGTATGGGACAGGGAAGGGACTGAAGCTTTCTTT. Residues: CSVWDREGTEAFF.

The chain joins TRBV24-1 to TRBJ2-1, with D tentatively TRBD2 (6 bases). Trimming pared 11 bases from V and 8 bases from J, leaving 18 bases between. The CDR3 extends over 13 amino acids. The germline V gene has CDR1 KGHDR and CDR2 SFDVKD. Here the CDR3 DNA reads TGTGCCATCGCGGAGGGAGGTCGTGATGAGCAGTTCTTC. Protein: CAIAEGGRDEQFF.

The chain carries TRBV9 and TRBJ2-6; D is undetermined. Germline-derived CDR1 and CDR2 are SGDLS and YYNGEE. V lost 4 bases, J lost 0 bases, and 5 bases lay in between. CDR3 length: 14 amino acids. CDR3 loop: CASSSYSGANVLTF. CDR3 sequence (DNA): TGTGCCAGCAGCTCTTACTCTGGGGCCAACGTCCTGACTTTC.

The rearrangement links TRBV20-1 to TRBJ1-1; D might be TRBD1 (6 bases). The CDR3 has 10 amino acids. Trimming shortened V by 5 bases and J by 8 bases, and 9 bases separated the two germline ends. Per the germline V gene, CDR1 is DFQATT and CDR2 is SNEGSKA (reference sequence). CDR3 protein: CSAQGREAFF. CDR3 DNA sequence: TGCAGTGCTCAGGGGAGAGAAGCTTTCTTT.

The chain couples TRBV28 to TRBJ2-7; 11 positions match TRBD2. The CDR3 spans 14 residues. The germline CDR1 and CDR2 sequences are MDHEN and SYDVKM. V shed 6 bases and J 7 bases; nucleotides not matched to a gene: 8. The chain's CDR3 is CASRTSGKSQEQYF. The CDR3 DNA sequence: TGTGCCAGCAGGACTAGCGGGAAGTCCCAAGAGCAGTACTTC.

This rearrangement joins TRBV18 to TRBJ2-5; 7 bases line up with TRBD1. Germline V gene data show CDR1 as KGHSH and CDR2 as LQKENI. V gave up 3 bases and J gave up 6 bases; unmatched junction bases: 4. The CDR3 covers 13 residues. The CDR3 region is CASSPGQRQTQYF. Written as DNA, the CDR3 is TGTGCCAGCTCACCGGGACAGAGGCAGACCCAGTACTTC.

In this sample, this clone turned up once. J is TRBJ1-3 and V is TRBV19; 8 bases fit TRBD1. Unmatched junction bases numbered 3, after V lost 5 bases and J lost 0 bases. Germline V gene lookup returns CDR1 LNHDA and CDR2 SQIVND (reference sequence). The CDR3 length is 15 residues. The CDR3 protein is CASSATGGSGNTIYF. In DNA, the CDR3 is TGTGCCAGTAGTGCCACAGGGGGCTCTGGAAACACCATATATTTT.

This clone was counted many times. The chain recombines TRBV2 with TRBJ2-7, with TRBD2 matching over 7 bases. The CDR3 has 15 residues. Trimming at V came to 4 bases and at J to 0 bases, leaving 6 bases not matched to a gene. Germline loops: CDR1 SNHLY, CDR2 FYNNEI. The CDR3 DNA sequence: TGTGCCAGCAGTGTCGTCGAGCGGGACTCCTACGAGCAGTACTTC. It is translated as CASSVVERDSYEQYF.

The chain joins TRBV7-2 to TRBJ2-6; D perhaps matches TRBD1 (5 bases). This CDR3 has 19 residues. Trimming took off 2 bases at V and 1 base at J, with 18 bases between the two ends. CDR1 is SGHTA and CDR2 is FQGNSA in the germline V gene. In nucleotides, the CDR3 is TGTGCCAGCAGCTTAATGGGGCAGGGTTTTAGGTCTGGGGCCAACGTCCTGACTTTC. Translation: CASSLMGQGFRSGANVLTF.

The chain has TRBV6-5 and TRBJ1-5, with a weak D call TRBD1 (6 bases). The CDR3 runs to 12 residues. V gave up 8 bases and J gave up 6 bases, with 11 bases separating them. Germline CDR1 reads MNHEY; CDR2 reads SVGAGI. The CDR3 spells CASGRGGQPQHF. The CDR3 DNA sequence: TGTGCCAGCGGCCGAGGGGGTCAGCCCCAGCATTTT.

The CDR3 DNA reads as TGTGCCAGCGGGACAGGTCAGGCGATACATACGCAGTATTTT. Protein: CASGTGQAIHTQYF. The rearrangement joins TRBV9 to TRBJ2-3; 8 bases agree with TRBD1. This CDR3 is 14 amino acids long. The germline CDR1 and CDR2 sequences are SGDLS and YYNGEE. The junction had 11 bases not matched to a gene; V was cut back by 7 bases and J by 7 bases.